These T cell receptor beta chains were read from a single sample in a study of blood T cell repertoires in COVID-19. TCRdb keeps only in-frame clones here, not all; method: immunoSEQ multiplex PCR. The data show some 340,000 clones, around 84% seen once. The sample consisted of peripheral blood. These receptors originate from a woman aged 18 to 35 with acute or convalescent COVID-19. CDR3s include the opening cysteine and the closing phenylalanine or tryptophan. D genes are given only for firm matches. Clone size is given for some rows only: seen once, a few or many times, or a class if the clone is expanded.

>NA|NA|TRBV5-5|13|TRBJ2-3
CASSHLSADTQYF
TGTGCCAGCAGCCATCTTAGTGCAGATACGCAGTATTTT
>NA|NA|TRBV3-1/TRBV3-2|15|TRBJ1-2
CASSQDHRVAYGYTF
TGTGCCAGCAGCCAAGATCACAGGGTCGCCTATGGCTACACCTTC
>TRBD2|once|TRBV7-3|19|TRBJ2-2
CASSSPLPVAGENTGELFF
TGTGCCAGCAGCTCCCCCCTGCCAGTAGCGGGGGAGAACACCGGGGAGCTGTTTTTT
>NA|few|TRBV9|13|TRBJ2-7
CASSVDSSYEQYF
TGTGCCAGCAGCGTAGACAGCTCCTACGAGCAGTACTTC
>NA|NA|TRBV9|16|TRBJ1-1
CASSLNRGGSNTEAFF
TGTGCCAGCAGCCTCAATAGAGGGGGATCCAACACTGAAGCTTTCTTT
>NA|NA|TRBV21-1|16|TRBJ1-2
CASRKTPTGENYGYTF
TGTGCCAGCAGGAAAACCCCGACAGGGGAGAACTATGGCTACACCTTC
>NA|NA|TRBV18|15|TRBJ1-5
CASSPPSRSNQPQHF
TGTGCCAGCTCACCACCAAGTCGGTCCAATCAGCCCCAGCATTTT
>NA|NA|TRBV10-3|14|TRBJ2-5
CAISEYYPVETQYF
TGTGCCATCAGTGAATACTACCCAGTAGAGACCCAGTACTTC
>NA|NA|TRBV30|15|TRBJ2-7
CAWNKPKTVSYEQYF
TGTGCCTGGAACAAACCTAAGACAGTTTCCTACGAGCAGTACTTC
>TRBD1|once|TRBV6-6|15|TRBJ1-2
CASSFEDRASTGYTF
TGTGCCAGCAGTTTTGAGGACAGGGCGTCCACTGGCTACACCTTC
>NA|NA|TRBV6-6|12|TRBJ1-4
CASSYSNQDAVF
TGTGCCAGCAGTTACTCTAATCAGGATGCCGTTTTT
>NA|NA|TRBV11-2|15|TRBJ2-3
CASSLEWGGTDTQYF
TGTGCCAGCAGCCTCGAGTGGGGGGGCACAGATACGCAGTATTTT
>TRBD1|few|TRBV9|14|TRBJ1-1
CASSPRTGNTEAFF
TGTGCCAGCAGCCCTCGGACAGGGAACACTGAAGCTTTCTTT
>NA|once|TRBV25-1|14|TRBJ2-7
CASSTGTLSYEQYF
TGTGCCAGCAGTACCGGGACTCTCTCCTACGAGCAGTACTTC
>TRBD1|NA|TRBV7-9|16|TRBJ1-5
CASSFGGTGYNQPQHF
TGTGCCAGCAGCTTTGGCGGGACAGGGTACAATCAGCCCCAGCATTTT
>NA|NA|TRBV4-1|14|TRBJ1-5
CASSRSVNPQPQHF
TGCGCCAGCAGCCGGTCGGTCAACCCACAGCCCCAGCATTTT
>TRBD2|NA|TRBV7-8|17|TRBJ2-4
CASSLGLAGGSKNIQYF
TGTGCCAGCAGCTTAGGACTAGCGGGCGGTTCCAAAAACATTCAGTACTTC
>TRBD1|NA|TRBV5-4|15|TRBJ1-6
CASSYEDRGISPLHF
TGTGCCAGCAGCTATGAGGACAGGGGGATTTCACCCCTCCACTTT
>TRBD1|NA|TRBV7-2|15|TRBJ1-2
CASSPGQGDTYGYTF
TGTGCCAGCAGCCCAGGACAGGGGGATACATATGGCTACACCTTC
>NA|NA|TRBV21-1|16|TRBJ1-2
CASSKMWTGQGDGYTF
TGTGCCAGCAGCAAGATGTGGACCGGGCAGGGGGATGGCTACACCTTC
>TRBD2|NA|TRBV7-3|17|TRBJ2-2
CASSLLIAGGPAGELFF
TGTGCCAGCAGCTTATTAATAGCGGGAGGGCCTGCCGGGGAGCTGTTTTTT
>NA|NA|TRBV9|15|TRBJ2-5
CASSPGGLGSETQYF
TGTGCCAGCAGCCCTGGGGGCCTTGGGTCGGAGACCCAGTACTTC
>NA|NA|TRBV5-1|14|TRBJ1-2
CASSWPGRGNGYTF
TGCGCCAGCAGCTGGCCCGGCAGGGGAAATGGCTACACCTTC
>TRBD2|NA|TRBV24-1|15|TRBJ2-7
CATSDPSGLEGEQYF
TGTGCCACCAGTGACCCTTCTGGACTAGAAGGCGAGCAGTACTTC
>TRBD1|NA|TRBV9|15|TRBJ1-2
CASSSRTGGKSGYTF
TGTGCCAGCAGCTCCCGGACAGGGGGCAAGTCTGGCTACACCTTC
>NA|once|TRBV3-1/TRBV3-2|13|TRBJ2-7
CASSQGPTGEQYF
TGTGCCAGCAGCCAGGGGCCGACGGGCGAGCAGTACTTC
>NA|NA|TRBV30|14|TRBJ1-1
CAWSALGANTEAFF
TGTGCCTGGAGTGCCCTGGGGGCGAACACTGAAGCTTTCTTT
>TRBD2|NA|TRBV28|15|TRBJ2-5
CASSSNLGGGETQYF
TGTGCCAGCAGTTCCAATCTGGGGGGGGGAGAGACCCAGTACTTC
>NA|NA|TRBV5-1|16|TRBJ1-1
CASSLEGQGMNTEAFF
TGCGCCAGCAGCTTGGAGGGGCAGGGAATGAACACTGAAGCTTTCTTT